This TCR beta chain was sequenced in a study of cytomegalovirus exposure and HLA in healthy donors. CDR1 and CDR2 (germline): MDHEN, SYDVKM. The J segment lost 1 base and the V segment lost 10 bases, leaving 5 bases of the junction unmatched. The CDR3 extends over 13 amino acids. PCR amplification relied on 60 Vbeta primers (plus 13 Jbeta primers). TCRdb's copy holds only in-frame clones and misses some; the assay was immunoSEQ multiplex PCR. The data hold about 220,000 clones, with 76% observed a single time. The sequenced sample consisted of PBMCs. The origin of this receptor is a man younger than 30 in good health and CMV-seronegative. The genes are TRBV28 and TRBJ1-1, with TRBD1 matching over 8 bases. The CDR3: CAILTGGNTEAFF. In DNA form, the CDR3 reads TGTGCCATCTTAACAGGGGGGAACACTGAAGCTTTCTTT.